The sequence of this T cell receptor (beta chain) was determined in a study of T cell responses to AZD1222 COVID-19 vaccine. The study, taken as a whole, reports: The study found vaccine-associated CD4 TCRs spanning spike, dominant at 160-218 and 743-854.

There are 16 residues in the CDR3. Germline CDR1 reads SGHTA; CDR2 reads FQGNSA. The V gene end was trimmed by 3 bases and the J gene end by 3 bases; junction bases not matched to a gene: 11. Profiling relied on immunoSEQ multiplex PCR, and the TCRdb table lists in-frame clones only, not all of them. The table lists 130,000 to 150,000 clones, around 90% of them singletons, with around 5% in the top ten. About this clone: The antigen remains undetermined.

V usage is TRBV7-2 and J usage is TRBJ2-7, with 7 nucleotides matching TRBD2. This material consisted of peripheral blood, taken on day 0 of AZD1222 vaccination. This receptor was taken from an adult in good health. The CDR3 bases are TGTGCCAGCAGCTTGGGGGGGACTGTTCCTTTCTACGAGCAGTACTTC. Translation: CASSLGGTVPFYEQYF.